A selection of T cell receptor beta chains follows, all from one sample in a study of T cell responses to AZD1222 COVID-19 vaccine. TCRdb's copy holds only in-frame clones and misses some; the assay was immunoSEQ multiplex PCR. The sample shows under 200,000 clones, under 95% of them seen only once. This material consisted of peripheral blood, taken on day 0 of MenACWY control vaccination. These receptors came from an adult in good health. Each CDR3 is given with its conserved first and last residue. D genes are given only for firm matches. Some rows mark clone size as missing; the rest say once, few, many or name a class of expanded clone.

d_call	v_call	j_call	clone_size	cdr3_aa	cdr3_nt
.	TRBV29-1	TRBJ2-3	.	CSSRVGTATDTQYF	TGCAGCTCTAGGGTGGGGACGGCCACAGATACGCAGTATTTT
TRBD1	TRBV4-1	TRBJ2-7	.	CASSSQTGWVYEQYF	TGCGCCAGCAGCTCCCAGACAGGGTGGGTCTACGAGCAGTACTTC
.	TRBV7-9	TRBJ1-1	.	CATGRNTEAFF	TGTGCCACAGGGAGGAACACTGAAGCTTTCTTT
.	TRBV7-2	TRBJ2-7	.	CASSLEGYVGEQYF	TGTGCCAGCAGCTTAGAGGGTTACGTGGGCGAGCAGTACTTC
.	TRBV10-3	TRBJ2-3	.	CAISEVLGSPDTQYF	TGTGCCATCAGTGAGGTCCTAGGCTCGCCAGATACGCAGTATTTT
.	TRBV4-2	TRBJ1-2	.	CASSHSSTNYGYTF	TGTGCCAGCAGCCATAGCAGTACTAACTATGGCTACACCTTC
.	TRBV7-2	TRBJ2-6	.	CASSLVIGSGANVLTF	TGTGCCAGCAGCTTAGTCATAGGCTCTGGGGCCAACGTCCTGACTTTC
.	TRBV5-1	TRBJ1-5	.	CASRNMASNQPQHF	TGCGCCAGCAGAAATATGGCTAGCAATCAGCCCCAGCATTTT
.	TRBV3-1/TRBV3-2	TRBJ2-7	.	CASSQEVGSYEQYF	TGTGCCAGCAGCCAAGAGGTCGGTTCCTACGAGCAGTACTTC
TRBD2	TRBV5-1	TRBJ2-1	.	CASSLWGYRTSGRGDEQFF	TGCGCCAGCAGCTTGTGGGGCTATCGGACTAGCGGGAGAGGAGATGAGCAGTTCTTC
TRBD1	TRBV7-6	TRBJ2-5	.	CASSSRLDRGWETQYF	TGTGCCAGCAGCTCCCGTCTCGACAGGGGGTGGGAGACCCAGTACTTC
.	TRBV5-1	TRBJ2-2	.	CASSRGFANTGELFF	TGCGCCAGCAGCCGGGGATTTGCGAACACCGGGGAGCTGTTTTTT
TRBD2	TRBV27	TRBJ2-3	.	CASSSPRSLAGGTDTQYF	TGTGCCAGCAGTTCTCCCCGATCCTTAGCGGGAGGTACAGATACGCAGTATTTT
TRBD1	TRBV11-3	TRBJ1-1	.	CASSPGQGWEWTEAFF	TGTGCCAGCAGCCCGGGACAGGGGTGGGAGTGGACTGAAGCTTTCTTT
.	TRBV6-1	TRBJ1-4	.	CASSEERVTNEKLFF	TGTGCCAGCAGTGAAGAAAGGGTCACTAATGAAAAACTGTTTTTT
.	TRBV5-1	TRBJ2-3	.	CASTRQASTDTQYF	TGCGCCAGCACCCGACAGGCTAGCACAGATACGCAGTATTTT
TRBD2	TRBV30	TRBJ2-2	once	CAWSVHRASGRNTGELFF	TGTGCCTGGAGTGTCCACAGGGCTAGCGGGAGAAACACCGGGGAGCTGTTTTTT
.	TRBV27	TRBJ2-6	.	CASSWSGANVLTF	TGTGCCAGCAGTTGGTCCGGGGCCAACGTCCTGACTTTC
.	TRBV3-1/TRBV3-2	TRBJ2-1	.	CASTQGPNKGEQFF	TGTGCCAGCACCCAGGGACCGAACAAGGGGGAGCAGTTCTTC
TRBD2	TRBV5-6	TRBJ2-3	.	CASSLAPAGADTQYF	TGTGCCAGCAGCTTGGCCCCCGCGGGAGCGGATACGCAGTATTTT
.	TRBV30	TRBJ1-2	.	CAWGGNYGYTF	TGTGCCTGGGGAGGGAACTATGGCTACACCTTC
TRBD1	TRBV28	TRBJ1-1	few	CASSPQTGAGGTEAFF	TGTGCCAGCAGTCCCCAGACCGGTGCAGGGGGGACTGAAGCTTTCTTT
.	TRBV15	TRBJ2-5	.	CATSRVQPEGETQYF	TGTGCCACCAGCAGAGTTCAGCCCGAGGGGGAGACCCAGTACTTC
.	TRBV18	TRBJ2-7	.	CASSPLPSSTGTYEQYF	TGTGCCAGCTCACCTCTACCGTCGAGTACAGGGACCTACGAGCAGTACTTC
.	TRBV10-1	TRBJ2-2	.	CASSDPGAGGELFF	TGCGCCAGCAGTGATCCGGGGGCTGGCGGGGAGCTGTTTTTT
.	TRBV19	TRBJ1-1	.	CASQWGRAFF	TGTGCCAGCCAATGGGGTCGCGCTTTCTTT
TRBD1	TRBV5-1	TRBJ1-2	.	CASSGGQGDYGYTF	TGCGCCAGCAGCGGGGGACAGGGAGACTATGGCTACACCTTC
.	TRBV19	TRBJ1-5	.	CASSDAGVTRNQPQHF	TGTGCCAGTAGCGACGCAGGGGTTACCCGCAATCAGCCCCAGCATTTT
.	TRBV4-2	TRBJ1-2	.	CASSQDHGYTF	TGTGCCAGCAGCCAAGATCATGGCTACACCTTC
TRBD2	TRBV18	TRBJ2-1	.	CASSPLLAGGYNEQFF	TGTGCCAGCTCACCACTGCTAGCGGGAGGCTACAATGAGCAGTTCTTC
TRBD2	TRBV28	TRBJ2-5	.	CASSPGTSVQETQYF	TGTGCCAGCAGTCCAGGTACTAGCGTACAAGAGACCCAGTACTTC
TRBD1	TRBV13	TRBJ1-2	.	CASSRRTGGHYGYTF	TGTGCCAGCAGCCGCCGGACAGGGGGGCACTATGGCTACACCTTC
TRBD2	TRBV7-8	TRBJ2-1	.	CASSPLSREGYNEQFF	TGTGCCAGCAGCCCCCTTTCGCGGGAGGGGTACAATGAGCAGTTCTTC
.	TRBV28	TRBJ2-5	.	CASSRPGSEETQYF	TGTGCCAGCTCTCGACCAGGCAGCGAAGAGACCCAGTACTTC
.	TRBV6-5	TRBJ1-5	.	CASSYLGHTQPQHF	TGTGCCAGCAGTTACTTGGGACACACACAGCCCCAGCATTTT
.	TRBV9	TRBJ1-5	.	CASSGGYSNQPQHF	TGTGCCAGCAGCGGTGGCTATAGCAATCAGCCCCAGCATTTT
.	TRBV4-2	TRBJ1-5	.	CASSQDRDQPQHF	TGTGCCAGCAGCCAAGATCGGGATCAGCCCCAGCATTTT
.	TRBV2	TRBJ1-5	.	CASTVGNQPQHF	TGTGCCAGCACTGTAGGCAATCAGCCCCAGCATTTT
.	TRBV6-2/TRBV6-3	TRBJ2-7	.	CASSYQQRNYEQYF	TGTGCCAGCAGTTACCAACAGAGGAACTACGAGCAGTACTTC
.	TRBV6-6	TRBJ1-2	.	CASRDFGNTNYGYTF	TGTGCCAGCAGGGACTTCGGGAACACTAACTATGGCTACACCTTC
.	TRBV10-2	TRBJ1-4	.	CASSETGNNEKLFF	TGCGCCAGCAGTGAGACCGGGAATAATGAAAAACTGTTTTTT
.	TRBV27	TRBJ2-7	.	CASSIGITYEQYF	TGTGCCAGCAGTATCGGGATTACCTACGAGCAGTACTTC
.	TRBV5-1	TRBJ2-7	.	CASSWSSSLSYEQYF	TGCGCCAGCAGCTGGAGCAGCTCCCTCTCCTACGAGCAGTACTTC
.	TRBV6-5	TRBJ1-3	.	CASSYDGSSGNTIYF	TGTGCCAGCAGTTACGACGGCAGCTCTGGAAACACCATATATTTT
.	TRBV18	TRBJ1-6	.	CASSQGNSPLHF	TGTGCCAGCTCACAAGGGAATTCACCCCTCCACTTT
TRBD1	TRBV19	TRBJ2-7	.	CASSPSTGTGYSEQYF	TGTGCCAGTAGTCCAAGTACCGGGACAGGGTACTCCGAGCAGTACTTC
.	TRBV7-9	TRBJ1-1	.	CASSLASGVWGAFF	TGTGCCAGCAGTCTAGCTTCAGGGGTCTGGGGAGCTTTCTTT
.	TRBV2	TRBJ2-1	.	CASSVDTLQFF	TGTGCCAGCAGTGTGGACACCCTACAGTTCTTC
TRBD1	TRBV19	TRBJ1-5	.	CASSSPYRGGQPQHF	TGTGCCAGTAGTAGCCCTTACAGGGGTGGTCAGCCCCAGCATTTT
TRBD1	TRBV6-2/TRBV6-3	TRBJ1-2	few	CASSYSGQDRYTF	TGTGCCAGCAGTTACTCGGGACAGGACCGCTACACCTTC